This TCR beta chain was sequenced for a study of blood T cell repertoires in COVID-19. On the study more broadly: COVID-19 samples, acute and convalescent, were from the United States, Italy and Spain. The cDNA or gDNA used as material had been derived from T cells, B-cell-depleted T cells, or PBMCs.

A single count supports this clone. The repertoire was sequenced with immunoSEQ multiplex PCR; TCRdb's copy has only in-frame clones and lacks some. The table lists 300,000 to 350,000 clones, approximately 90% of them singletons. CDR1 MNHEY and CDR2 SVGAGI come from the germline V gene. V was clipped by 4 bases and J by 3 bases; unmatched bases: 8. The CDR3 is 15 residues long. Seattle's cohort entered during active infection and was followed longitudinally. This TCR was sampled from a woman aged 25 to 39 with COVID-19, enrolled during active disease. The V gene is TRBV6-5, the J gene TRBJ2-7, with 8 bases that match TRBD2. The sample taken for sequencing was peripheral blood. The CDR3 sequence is CASSSPTSGNYEQYF. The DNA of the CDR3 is TGTGCCAGCAGTTCCCCCACTAGCGGAAACTACGAGCAGTACTTC.